A selection of T cell receptor beta chains follows, all from one sample in a study of cytotoxic CD8 clonotypes in ibrutinib-treated CLL. This table comes from immunoSEQ multiplex PCR, and its TCRdb copy is limited to in-frame clones, with some not included. The sample carries 150,000 or so clones, about 80% recorded once. The sequenced sample was PBMCs, obtained after 12 months of ibrutinib treatment. These receptors originate from a human donor with chronic lymphocytic leukemia. Each CDR3 is given with its conserved first and last residue. D genes are given only for firm matches. For some rows the clone size is stated as once, few or many, or as a class when expanded; others skip it.

TRBD1,NA,TRBJ2-4,TRBV5-4,CASSNRDRGGNIQYF,TGTGCCAGCAGCAACCGGGACAGGGGAGGGAACATTCAGTACTTC
NA,NA,TRBJ1-1,TRBV10-3,CAISVSSYEAFF,TGTGCCATCAGTGTTTCCTCTTATGAAGCTTTCTTT
TRBD1,NA,TRBJ1-1,TRBV10-3,CAISGRGTADTEAFF,TGTGCCATCAGTGGAAGGGGGACAGCTGACACTGAAGCTTTCTTT
TRBD1,few,TRBJ2-1,TRBV6-4,CASSGHGQGVKFF,TGTGCCAGCAGTGGCCACGGACAGGGGGTGAAGTTCTTC
NA,NA,TRBJ1-2,TRBV28,CASRAGTTGEGYTF,TGTGCCAGCAGGGCCGGGACCACCGGGGAGGGCTACACCTTC
TRBD2,NA,TRBJ2-1,TRBV5-6,CASSLLAGVPYNEQFF,TGTGCCAGCAGCTTGCTAGCGGGAGTCCCCTACAATGAGCAGTTCTTC
NA,NA,TRBJ1-1,TRBV30,CAWAYPPNTEAFF,TGTGCCTGGGCCTACCCGCCCAACACTGAAGCTTTCTTT
NA,NA,TRBJ2-7,TRBV25-1,CASPGEQYF,TGTGCCAGTCCAGGAGAGCAGTACTTC
TRBD1,NA,TRBJ2-7,TRBV28,CASSWTGRSSEQYF,TGTGCCAGCAGTTGGACAGGGAGGTCGAGCGAGCAGTACTTC
TRBD1,NA,TRBJ2-3,TRBV7-2,CASSLIWTGALGDTDTQYF,TGTGCCAGCAGCTTAATCTGGACAGGGGCCTTAGGGGACACAGATACGCAGTATTTT
TRBD1,NA,TRBJ2-1,TRBV7-9,CASSLFRDSLYNEQFF,TGTGCCAGCAGCTTATTTCGGGACAGCCTGTACAATGAGCAGTTCTTC
NA,NA,TRBJ2-7,TRBV27,CASSLGGPDYEQYF,TGTGCCAGCAGTTTAGGGGGACCCGACTACGAGCAGTACTTC
NA,NA,TRBJ1-6,TRBV2,CASSEARVGSYNSPLHF,TGTGCCAGCAGTGAAGCGAGGGTGGGATCCTATAATTCACCCCTCCACTTT
NA,once,TRBJ2-5,TRBV4-1,CASSQEASQETQYF,TGCGCCAGCAGCCAAGAGGCAAGCCAAGAGACCCAGTACTTC
NA,few,TRBJ2-1,TRBV5-1,CASSQGIYEQFF,TGCGCCAGCAGCCAGGGGATCTATGAGCAGTTCTTC
TRBD2,once,TRBJ2-5,TRBV7-2,CASSLVRLAGDKTQYF,TGTGCCAGCAGCTTAGTTAGGCTAGCGGGGGATAAGACCCAGTACTTC
NA,NA,TRBJ1-1,TRBV5-1,CASSAGVTEAFF,TGCGCCAGCAGCGCAGGGGTTACTGAAGCTTTCTTT
TRBD1,NA,TRBJ1-5,TRBV28,CASSRDREGNQPQHF,TGTGCCAGCAGTAGGGACAGGGAGGGCAATCAGCCCCAGCATTTT
NA,NA,TRBJ1-1,TRBV6-1,CASSLLTGSTEAFF,TGTGCCAGCAGTCTCCTTACAGGGTCCACTGAAGCTTTCTTT
TRBD2,NA,TRBJ2-7,TRBV5-5,CASSRWTSGGYEQYF,TGTGCCAGCAGCCGATGGACTAGCGGGGGATACGAGCAGTACTTC
NA,NA,TRBJ1-2,TRBV11-2,CASSSHRENYGYTF,TGTGCCAGCAGCTCTCACAGGGAAAACTATGGCTACACCTTC
TRBD1,NA,TRBJ1-4,TRBV19,CASSIGGQPNEKLFF,TGTGCCAGTAGTATAGGGGGACAGCCTAATGAAAAACTGTTTTTT
NA,few,TRBJ1-2,TRBV29-1,CSVGGNIGYGYTF,TGCAGCGTTGGGGGGAATATAGGCTATGGCTACACCTTC
NA,NA,TRBJ2-5,TRBV6-4,CALREGNKETQYF,TGTGCCCTCAGGGAAGGGAACAAAGAGACCCAGTACTTC
NA,NA,TRBJ1-2,TRBV29-1,CSVDGGYGYTF,TGCAGCGTTGACGGTGGCTATGGCTACACCTTC
TRBD1,NA,TRBJ1-1,TRBV5-1,CASNLMRTGSTEAFF,TGCGCCAGCAACCTTATGAGGACAGGTTCCACTGAAGCTTTCTTT
NA,NA,TRBJ2-7,TRBV28,CASSLFGAISYEQYF,TGTGCCAGCAGTTTATTCGGGGCTATCTCCTACGAGCAGTACTTC
NA,few,TRBJ1-4,TRBV10-3,CAISERTDEKLFF,TGTGCCATCAGTGAGAGGACGGATGAAAAACTGTTTTTT
NA,NA,TRBJ2-7,TRBV7-9,CASSLVGRNSYEQYF,TGTGCCAGCAGCTTAGTCGGCAGGAACTCCTACGAGCAGTACTTC
NA,few,TRBJ2-3,TRBV9,CASSGQRTDTQYF,TGTGCCAGCAGCGGTCAGAGGACAGATACGCAGTATTTT
NA,NA,TRBJ2-1,TRBV15,CATSRDWRNEQFF,TGTGCCACCAGCAGAGATTGGAGGAATGAGCAGTTCTTC
TRBD2,NA,TRBJ2-5,TRBV28,CASSLRTSGEETQYF,TGTGCCAGCAGTTTACGGACTAGCGGGGAAGAGACCCAGTACTTC
NA,NA,TRBJ1-1,TRBV27,CASSLEWNTEAFF,TGTGCCAGCAGTTTAGAGTGGAACACTGAAGCTTTCTTT
NA,few,TRBJ1-1,TRBV30,CAWSVGVNTEAFF,TGTGCCTGGAGTGTGGGGGTGAACACTGAAGCTTTCTTT
NA,NA,TRBJ1-6,TRBV28,CASRFISSYNSPLHF,TGTGCCAGCAGGTTTATCAGCTCCTATAATTCACCCCTCCACTTT
TRBD1,NA,TRBJ1-4,TRBV5-1,CASSRWGQGATNEKLFF,TGCGCCAGCAGTCGATGGGGACAGGGAGCAACTAATGAAAAACTGTTTTTT
NA,NA,TRBJ2-3,TRBV18,CASSLRGSIPDTQYF,TGTGCCAGCTCCCTAAGGGGGTCTATTCCGGATACGCAGTATTTT
TRBD2,NA,TRBJ2-1,TRBV27,CASTQGTSGDNEQFF,TGTGCCAGCACCCAGGGAACTAGCGGGGACAATGAGCAGTTCTTC
NA,NA,TRBJ1-4,TRBV5-1,CASSLLVGGEKLFF,TGCGCCAGCAGCTTGCTAGTCGGGGGAGAAAAACTGTTTTTT
NA,NA,TRBJ1-2,TRBV19,CASRKGANYGYTF,TGTGCCAGTAGGAAAGGGGCTAACTATGGCTACACCTTC
NA,NA,TRBJ2-3,TRBV5-5,CASSLGGTPGNTQYF,TGTGCCAGCAGCTTGGGAGGGACCCCCGGCAATACGCAGTATTTT
TRBD1,NA,TRBJ1-2,TRBV7-9,CASGEQGIGGYTF,TGTGCCAGCGGAGAACAGGGGATCGGGGGCTACACCTTC
TRBD1,NA,TRBJ2-7,TRBV25-1,CASSVQGSSEQYF,TGTGCCAGCAGTGTACAGGGGTCTTCCGAGCAGTACTTC
NA,NA,TRBJ2-1,TRBV13,CASTLYRHNEQFF,TGTGCCAGCACCCTTTACAGGCACAATGAGCAGTTCTTC
TRBD2,NA,TRBJ2-5,TRBV4-1,CASSQEGLAGGQETQYF,TGCGCCAGCAGCCAAGAGGGACTAGCGGGGGGGCAAGAGACCCAGTACTTC
TRBD1,once,TRBJ1-6,TRBV5-4,CASSWDRGGSPLHF,TGTGCCAGCAGCTGGGACAGGGGAGGTTCACCCCTCCACTTT
NA,NA,TRBJ1-1,TRBV9,CASSTLGGGTEAFF,TGTGCCAGCAGCACCCTCGGGGGGGGGACTGAAGCTTTCTTT
NA,NA,TRBJ2-5,TRBV7-3,CASSLMGVGGETQYF,TGTGCCAGCAGCTTAATGGGTGTAGGGGGAGAGACCCAGTACTTC
NA,NA,TRBJ1-1,TRBV6-5,CASSLNNEAFF,TGTGCCAGCAGTTTAAATAATGAAGCTTTCTTT
NA,NA,TRBJ2-1,TRBV6-5,CASSYSSKQFF,TGTGCCAGCAGTTACTCGTCAAAGCAGTTCTTC
NA,NA,TRBJ1-6,TRBV5-1,CASSLALDSSYNSPLHF,TGCGCCAGCAGCTTGGCCCTGGACAGCTCCTATAATTCACCCCTCCACTTT
TRBD1,NA,TRBJ2-7,TRBV27,CASSLYVGTGWEQYF,TGTGCCAGCAGTTTATACGTTGGGACAGGGTGGGAGCAGTACTTC
NA,NA,TRBJ2-1,TRBV13,CASSPKFGNEQFF,TGTGCCAGCAGCCCTAAGTTCGGAAATGAGCAGTTCTTC